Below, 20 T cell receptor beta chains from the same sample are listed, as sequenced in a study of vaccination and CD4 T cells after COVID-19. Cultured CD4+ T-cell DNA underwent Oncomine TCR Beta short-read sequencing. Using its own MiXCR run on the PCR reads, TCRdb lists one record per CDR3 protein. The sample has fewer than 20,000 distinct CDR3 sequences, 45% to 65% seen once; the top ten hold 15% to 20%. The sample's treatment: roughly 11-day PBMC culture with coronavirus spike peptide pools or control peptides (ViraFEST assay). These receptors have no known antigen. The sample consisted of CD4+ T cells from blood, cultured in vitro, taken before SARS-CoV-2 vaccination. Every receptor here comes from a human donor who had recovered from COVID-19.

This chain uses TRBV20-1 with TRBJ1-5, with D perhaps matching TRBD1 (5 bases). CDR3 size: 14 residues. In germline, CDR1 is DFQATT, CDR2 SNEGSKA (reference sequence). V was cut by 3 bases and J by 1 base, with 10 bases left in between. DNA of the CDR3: TGCAGTGCTAGCCAGGGTACAAGCAATCAGCCCCAGCATTTT. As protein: CSASQGTSNQPQHF.

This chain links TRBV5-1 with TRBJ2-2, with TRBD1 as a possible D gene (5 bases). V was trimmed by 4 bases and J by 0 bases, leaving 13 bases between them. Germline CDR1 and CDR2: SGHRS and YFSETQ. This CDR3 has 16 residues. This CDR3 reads CASSERQTANTGELFF. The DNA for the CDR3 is TGCGCCAGCAGCGAAAGACAGACCGCGAACACCGGGGAGCTGTTTTTT.

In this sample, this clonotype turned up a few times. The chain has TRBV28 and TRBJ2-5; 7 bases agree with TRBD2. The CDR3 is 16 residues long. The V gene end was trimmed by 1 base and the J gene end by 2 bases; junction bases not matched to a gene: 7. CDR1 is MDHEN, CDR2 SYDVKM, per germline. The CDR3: CASSLFGGREQETQYF. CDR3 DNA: TGTGCCAGCAGTTTATTCGGGGGGAGGGAACAAGAGACCCAGTACTTC.

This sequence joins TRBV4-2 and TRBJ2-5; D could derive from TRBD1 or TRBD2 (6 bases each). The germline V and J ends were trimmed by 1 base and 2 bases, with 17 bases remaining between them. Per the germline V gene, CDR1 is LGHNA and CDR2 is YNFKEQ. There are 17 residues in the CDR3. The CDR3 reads CASSQGHRDREQETQYF. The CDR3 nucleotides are TGTGCCAGCAGCCAAGGACACAGGGATCGGGAGCAAGAGACCCAGTACTTC.

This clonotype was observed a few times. The CDR3 DNA reads TGTGCCATCCCTCCGGGACTAGCGAACACCGGGGAGCTGTTTTTT. Residues: CAIPPGLANTGELFF. This chain joins TRBV7-9 and TRBJ2-2, with 8 bases lining up with TRBD2. Germline CDR1 SEHNR, CDR2 FQNEAQ (reference sequence). CDR3 size: 15 residues. J was trimmed by 0 bases and V by 10 bases; bases with no gene match: 7.

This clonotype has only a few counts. The chain's CDR3 is CASSFGGEQYF. The CDR3 DNA follows: TGTGCCAGCAGCTTTGGTGGCGAGCAGTACTTC. The chain combines TRBV7-8 with TRBJ2-7; no reliable D call. CDR3 length: 11 residues. Germline V gene data show CDR1 as SGHVS and CDR2 as FQNEAQ. V dropped 3 bases and J dropped 6 bases, with 6 bases sitting between them.

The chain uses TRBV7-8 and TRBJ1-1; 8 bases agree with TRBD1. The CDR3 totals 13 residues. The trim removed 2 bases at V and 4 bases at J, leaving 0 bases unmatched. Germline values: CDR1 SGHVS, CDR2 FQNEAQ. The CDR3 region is CASSLTGGTEAFF. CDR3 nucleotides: TGTGCCAGCAGCTTAACAGGGGGCACTGAAGCTTTCTTT.

The CDR3 protein is CASSESGINIQYF. The CDR3 DNA follows: TGCGCCAGCAGTGAGAGCGGGATCAACATTCAGTACTTC. The genes are TRBV10-1 and TRBJ2-4, with 7 bases identical to TRBD2. The germline V gene encodes CDR1 WNHNN and CDR2 SYGVQD (reference sequence). V shed 2 bases, J shed 7 bases, and the junction held 2 bases outside the gene matches. The CDR3 extends over 13 amino acids.

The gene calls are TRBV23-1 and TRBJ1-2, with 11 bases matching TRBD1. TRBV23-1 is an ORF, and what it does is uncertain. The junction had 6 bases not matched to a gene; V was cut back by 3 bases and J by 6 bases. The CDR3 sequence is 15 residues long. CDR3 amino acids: CASSQPGQGVNGYTF. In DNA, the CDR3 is TGCGCCAGCAGTCAGCCGGGACAGGGGGTCAATGGCTACACCTTC.

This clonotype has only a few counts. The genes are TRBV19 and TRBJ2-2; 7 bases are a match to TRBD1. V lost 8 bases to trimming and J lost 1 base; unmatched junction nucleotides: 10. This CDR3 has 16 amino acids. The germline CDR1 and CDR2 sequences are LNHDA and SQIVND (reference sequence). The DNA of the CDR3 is TGTGCCAGTCATTCCGGACAGGACCTGAACACCGGGGAGCTGTTTTTT. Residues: CASHSGQDLNTGELFF.

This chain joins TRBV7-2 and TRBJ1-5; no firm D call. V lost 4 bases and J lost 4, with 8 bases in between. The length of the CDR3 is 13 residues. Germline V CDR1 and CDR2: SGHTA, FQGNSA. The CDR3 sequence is CASSSTLNQPQHF. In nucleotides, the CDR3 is TGTGCCAGCAGCTCCACCTTAAATCAGCCCCAGCATTTT.

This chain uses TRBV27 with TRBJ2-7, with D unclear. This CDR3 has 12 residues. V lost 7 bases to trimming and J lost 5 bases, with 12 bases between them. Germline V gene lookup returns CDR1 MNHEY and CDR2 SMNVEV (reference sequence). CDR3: CASTSTRHEQYF. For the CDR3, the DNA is TGTGCCAGCACCTCCACCCGTCACGAGCAGTACTTC.

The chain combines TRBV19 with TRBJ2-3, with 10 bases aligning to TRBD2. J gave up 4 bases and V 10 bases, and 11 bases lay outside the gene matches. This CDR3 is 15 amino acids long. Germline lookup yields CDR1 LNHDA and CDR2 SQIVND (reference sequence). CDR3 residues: CATRPSSGRPDTQYF. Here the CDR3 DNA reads TGTGCCACCCGGCCTTCTAGCGGGAGACCAGATACGCAGTATTTT.

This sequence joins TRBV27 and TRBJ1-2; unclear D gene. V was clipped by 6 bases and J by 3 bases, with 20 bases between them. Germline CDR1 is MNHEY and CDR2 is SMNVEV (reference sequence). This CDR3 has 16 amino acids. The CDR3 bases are TGTGCCAGCAGCCTCTCAAGGGCCGTTAACTACTATGGCTACACCTTC. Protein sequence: CASSLSRAVNYYGYTF.

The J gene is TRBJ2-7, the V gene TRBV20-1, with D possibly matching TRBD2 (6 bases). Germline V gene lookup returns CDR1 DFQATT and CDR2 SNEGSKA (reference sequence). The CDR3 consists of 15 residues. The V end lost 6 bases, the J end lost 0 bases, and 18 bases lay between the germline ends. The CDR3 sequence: CSAGGRGGVSYEQYF. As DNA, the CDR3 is TGCAGTGCGGGGGGTCGGGGCGGCGTCTCCTACGAGCAGTACTTC.

CDR3 DNA sequence: TGTGCCAGCAGCGCTAGACAGGGGAACGCCAACGAGCAGTACTTC. Its translation is CASSARQGNANEQYF. This rearrangement joins TRBV5-8 to TRBJ2-7, with TRBD1 matching 8 bases. Germline V lookup: CDR1 SGHTS, CDR2 YDEGEE. The CDR3 spans 15 residues. The ends lost 4 bases at V and 5 bases at J; junction bases unmatched: 11.

Written as DNA, the CDR3 is TGTGCCAGCAAACTAGCTCGGAACACCGGGGAGCTGTTTTTT. Amino acid sequence: CASKLARNTGELFF. The J gene is TRBJ2-2, the V gene TRBV11-3, with D tentatively TRBD2 (6 bases). CDR1 is SGHNT, CDR2 YENEEA, per germline. Trimming pared 7 bases from V and 1 base from J, leaving 10 bases between. The CDR3 runs to 14 residues.

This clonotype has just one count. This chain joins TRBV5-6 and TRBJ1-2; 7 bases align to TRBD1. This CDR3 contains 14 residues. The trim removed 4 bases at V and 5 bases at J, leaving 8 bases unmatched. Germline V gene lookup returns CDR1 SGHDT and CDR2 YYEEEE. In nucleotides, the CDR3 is TGTGCCAGCAGCCGAGGGACAGTGGCTTATGGCTACACCTTC. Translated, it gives CASSRGTVAYGYTF.

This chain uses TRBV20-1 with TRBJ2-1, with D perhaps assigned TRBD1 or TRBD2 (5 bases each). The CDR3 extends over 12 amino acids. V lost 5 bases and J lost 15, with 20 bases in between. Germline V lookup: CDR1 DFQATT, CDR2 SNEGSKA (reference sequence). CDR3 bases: TGCAGTGCTCCCTCCAGGGACCGTTCGTTGTTCTTC. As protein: CSAPSRDRSLFF.

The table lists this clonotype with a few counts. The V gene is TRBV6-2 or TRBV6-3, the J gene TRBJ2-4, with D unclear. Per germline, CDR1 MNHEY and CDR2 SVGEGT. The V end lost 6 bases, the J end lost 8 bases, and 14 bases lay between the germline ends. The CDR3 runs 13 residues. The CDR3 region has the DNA TGTGCCAGCAGCATCGTTTTTGGGGACATTCAGTACTTC. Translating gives CASSIVFGDIQYF.